The following is a T cell receptor (beta chain) sequence with its context. These data belong to a study of T cell responses to AZD1222 COVID-19 vaccine. Repertoires were generated with immunoSEQ multiplex PCR, while TCRdb's copy carries only in-frame clones and drops some. The sample shows around 180,000 clones, 75% to 90% of them seen only once. The sequencing used peripheral blood, collected on day 0 of AZD1222 vaccination. The receptor's source is an adult in good health.

The CDR3 coding sequence is TGTGCCAGCAGCAGCGCCGGGACCGGATTCTGGGCCCAGTACTTC. This sequence encodes CASSSAGTGFWAQYF. The genes are TRBV11-2 and TRBJ2-5; D is possibly TRBD1 or TRBD2 (5 bases each). CDR1 SGHAT and CDR2 FQNNGV come from the germline V gene. Trimming removed 5 bases at V and 9 bases at J, with 22 bases between. The CDR3 length is 15 residues.